A selection of T cell receptor beta chains follows, all from one sample in a study of T cell changes during pregnancy in multiple sclerosis. Libraries were prepared by immunoSEQ multiplex PCR; TCRdb keeps only in-frame clonotypes and omits some of them. The sample shows 50,000 to 75,000 clones, about 93% of them seen only once. The sample in question was CD8+ T cells from peripheral blood mononuclear cells, obtained in the third trimester of pregnancy. The receptors shown here come from a female donor with multiple sclerosis, enrolled in a pregnancy study. CDR3s include the opening cysteine and the closing phenylalanine or tryptophan. The D gene is left open where the match is weak. Not every row has a clone size; where given, it reads once, few, many or a size class.

cdr3_length | j_call | v_call | d_call | clone_size | cdr3_nt | cdr3_aa
13 | TRBJ2-7 | TRBV27 | TRBD1 | . | TGTGCCAGCAGGGGACAGGTCGATTACGAGCAGTACTTC | CASRGQVDYEQYF
13 | TRBJ2-7 | TRBV27 | TRBD2 | once | TGTGCCAGCAGTTTAGGGACTAGAAACGAGCAGTACTTC | CASSLGTRNEQYF
15 | TRBJ2-7 | TRBV27 | TRBD1 | few | TGTGCCAGCAGTTCTCGGACAGGGGGCATGTACGAGCAGTACTTC | CASSSRTGGMYEQYF
15 | TRBJ2-4 | TRBV7-2 | TRBD2 | . | TGTGCCAGCAGCCCCAGTCGGGGGGGCCAAAACATTCAGTACTTC | CASSPSRGGQNIQYF
16 | TRBJ2-7 | TRBV5-1 | TRBD2 | . | TGCGCCAGCAGCACGGATGTGACTAGCGGGGCGTACGAGCAGTACTTC | CASSTDVTSGAYEQYF
15 | TRBJ2-1 | TRBV4-1 | . | . | TGCGCCAGCAGAGCCCAGGGCCTTGGCTACAATGAGCAGTTCTTC | CASRAQGLGYNEQFF
15 | TRBJ2-3 | TRBV13 | . | . | TGTGCCAGCAGCTTCCGGAGCGGGAGCACAGATACGCAGTATTTT | CASSFRSGSTDTQYF
15 | TRBJ1-1 | TRBV10-1 | . | . | TGCGCCAGCAGTGAGACCGGAGGGGCGAACACTGAAGCTTTCTTT | CASSETGGANTEAFF
12 | TRBJ1-2 | TRBV7-9 | TRBD1 | . | TGTGCCAGCAGCCCATGGACAGGAGGCTACACCTTC | CASSPWTGGYTF
15 | TRBJ2-3 | TRBV6-1 | TRBD2 | . | TGTGCCAGCAGGGAGGGACTAGCGGGCACAGATACGCAGTATTTT | CASREGLAGTDTQYF
12 | TRBJ2-1 | TRBV27 | . | . | TGTGCCAGCAGTTTTGGCATGGATGAGCAGTTCTTC | CASSFGMDEQFF
14 | TRBJ1-4 | TRBV6-1 | TRBD1 | . | TGTGCCAGCAGTGAATTAGGGCAGGGGGCGAAACTGTTTTTT | CASSELGQGAKLFF
13 | TRBJ2-1 | TRBV19 | . | . | TGTGCCAGTAGTACTCAGACTTACAATGAGCAGTTCTTC | CASSTQTYNEQFF